What follows are 27 T cell receptor beta chains derived from one specimen sequenced in a study of T cells in tuberculosis. Sequencing was performed with immunoSEQ multiplex PCR; in TCRdb, only in-frame clones are kept and a portion is missing. The table records about 25,000 clones, nearly 97% of them present only once. The sequenced sample was PBMCs. Receptors originate from a donor under 30 with latent tuberculosis or without tuberculosis infection.

The V and J genes are TRBV6-1 and TRBJ2-7, with D tentatively TRBD1 (5 bases). Germline CDR1 is MNHNS and CDR2 is SASEGT. The V end was cut by 0 bases, the J end by 2 bases, with 8 bases between. The CDR3 has 14 residues. The CDR3 protein is CASSEAWGPYEQYF. DNA for the CDR3: TGTGCCAGCAGTGAAGCATGGGGCCCCTACGAGCAGTACTTC.

This chain joins TRBV2 and TRBJ1-6, with a weak D call TRBD1 (5 bases). Germline V gene lookup returns CDR1 SNHLY and CDR2 FYNNEI. V shed 2 bases and J shed 14 bases, with 7 bases lying between them. The CDR3 has 11 residues. DNA for the CDR3: TGTGCCAGCAGTGAACGGGGGACCCTCCACTTT. Its protein product is CASSERGTLHF.

A word on this clone: An end of the junction does not agree with germline; a read error may underlie this. The V gene is TRBV5-5, the J gene TRBJ2-7; 7 bases match TRBD1. The CDR3 loop spans 11 amino acids. Germline V gene data show CDR1 as SGHKS and CDR2 as YYEKEE (reference sequence). The CDR3 nucleotides read TGTGCCAGCAGCCCAACAGGGGCCATGGACTTC. This encodes CASSPTGAMDF.

V is TRBV30 and J is TRBJ1-2; 8 nucleotides agree with TRBD1. The CDR3 has 14 residues. Losses at the gene ends were 5 bases for V and 5 bases for J; bases not matched to a gene: 10. Germline V gene lookup returns CDR1 GTSNPN and CDR2 SVGIG (reference sequence). CDR3: CAWVGSTGAYGYTF. As DNA, the CDR3 is TGTGCCTGGGTAGGCTCGACAGGGGCATATGGCTACACCTTC.

Here the CDR3 reads CASSQPDRDESEAFF. In nucleotides, the CDR3 is TGTGCCAGCAGCCAACCCGACAGGGACGAGTCTGAAGCTTTCTTT. The chain combines TRBV4-2 with TRBJ1-1, with 7 bases fitting TRBD1. This CDR3 is 15 amino acids long. V gave up 2 bases and J gave up 6 bases; unmatched junction bases: 9. CDR1 is LGHNA, CDR2 YNFKEQ, per germline.

V is TRBV5-6 and J is TRBJ1-1; no reliable D call. Germline CDR1 SGHDT, CDR2 YYEEEE. This CDR3 spans 12 amino acids. V lost 2 bases, J lost 7 bases, and 9 bases lay in between. The CDR3 nucleotides read TGTGCCAGCAGCTTTATGAGGGATGAAGCTTTCTTT. It specifies CASSFMRDEAFF.

The chain uses TRBV23-1 and TRBJ1-2; D unclear. TRBV23-1 falls under the ORF class, with uncertain function. This CDR3 is built from 12 residues. The V end lost 4 bases, the J end lost 6 bases, and 9 bases lay between the germline ends. CDR3 sequence reads: CASSPGCDGYTF. Written as DNA, the CDR3 is TGCGCCAGCAGTCCAGGTTGCGATGGCTACACCTTC.

This sequence joins TRBV13 and TRBJ2-3, with TRBD2 matching 8 bases. Germline V gives CDR1 PRHDT, CDR2 FYEKMQ (reference sequence). The CDR3 has 17 amino acids. V was pared by 5 bases and J by 5 bases, with 15 bases of the junction left unmatched. The CDR3 spells CASSPGAGGGPLDTQYF. The CDR3 nucleotides are TGTGCCAGCAGCCCTGGGGCCGGCGGGGGGCCGCTAGATACGCAGTATTTT.

The chain employs TRBV4-1 and TRBJ1-2; D is unresolved. The CDR3 spans 17 residues. The V gene lost 1 base and the J gene lost 4 bases, with 19 bases spanning the gap. From germline, CDR1 is MGHRA and CDR2 YSYEKL. CDR3 coding DNA: TGCGCCAGCAGCCAAGGGGCCCTAATAGTGAGTGTCTATGGCTACACCTTC. Amino acids: CASSQGALIVSVYGYTF.

The chain combines TRBV9 with TRBJ1-3; TRBD1 agrees at 8 bases. There are 16 residues in the CDR3. The ends lost 4 bases at V and 0 bases at J; junction bases unmatched: 6. The germline V gene encodes CDR1 SGDLS and CDR2 YYNGEE. Here the CDR3 reads CASSPGTGGSGNTIYF. CDR3 bases: TGTGCCAGCAGCCCAGGGACAGGCGGCTCTGGAAACACCATATATTTT.

The genes are TRBV18 and TRBJ1-2; no firm D call. The V gene's germline CDR1 is KGHSH and CDR2 LQKENI. V was pared by 5 bases and J by 8 bases, with 15 bases between. The CDR3 covers 13 residues. The CDR3 bases are TGTGCCAGCTCATCGGGTGAAAGAAGGGGCTACACCTTC. It encodes CASSSGERRGYTF.

V gene TRBV19 combines with J gene TRBJ2-7; D perhaps matches TRBD2 (7 bases). CDR1 and CDR2 from the germline V gene are LNHDA and SQIVND (reference sequence). The germline V and J ends were trimmed by 5 bases and 3 bases, with 20 bases remaining between them. There are 16 residues in the CDR3. As DNA, the CDR3 is TGTGCCAGTAGTCACCTAGGGGGGGTGTACGGCTACGAGCAGTACTTC. This sequence encodes CASSHLGGVYGYEQYF.

This chain links TRBV5-1 with TRBJ2-7; D possibly corresponds to TRBD1 (5 bases). The CDR3 extends over 15 amino acids. V was trimmed by 4 bases and J by 0 bases, leaving 14 bases between them. Per germline, CDR1 SGHRS and CDR2 YFSETQ. Written as DNA, the CDR3 is TGCGCCAGCAGCCTAAGACAGTCTGCCTCCTACGAGCAGTACTTC. It is translated as CASSLRQSASYEQYF.

The V gene is TRBV11-1, the J gene TRBJ2-1; 10 bases are shared with TRBD1. Germline CDR1 and CDR2: SGHAT and FQDESV (reference sequence). The CDR3 extends over 16 amino acids. J gave up 4 bases and V 5 bases, and 8 bases lay outside the gene matches. For the CDR3, the DNA is TGTGCCAGCAGCCGACGGACAGGGGGATCTTACAATGAGCAGTTCTTC. Translating it yields CASSRRTGGSYNEQFF.

In nucleotides, the CDR3 is TGTGCCAGCAGCGTCCCGGGACTAGCGGGGGTCGACGAGCAGTACTTC. Translated, it gives CASSVPGLAGVDEQYF. The J gene is TRBJ2-7, the V gene TRBV2; 14 bases are a match to TRBD2. The CDR3 runs to 16 residues. CDR1 SNHLY and CDR2 FYNNEI come from the germline V gene. With V trimmed by 6 bases and J by 5 bases, 9 bases remained unmatched.

The V call is TRBV12-5, the J call TRBJ1-5; 9 nucleotides line up with TRBD1. V shed 2 bases, J shed 6 bases, and the junction held 14 bases outside the gene matches. Germline-derived CDR1 and CDR2 are LGHNT and FRNRAP. CDR3 length equals 18 residues. The CDR3 DNA follows: TGTGCTAGTGGTTTGCCCTCATCCGGACAGGGGCCGGGTCAGCCCCAGCATTTT. Protein: CASGLPSSGQGPGQPQHF. Using reference TRBV12-5 and TRBJ1-5 for the parts outside the CDR3, the full variable domain is DARVTQTPRHKVTEMGQEVTMRCQPILGHNTVFWYRQTMMQGLELLAYFRNRAPLDDSGMPKDRFSAEMPDATLATLKIQPSEPRDSAVYFCASGLPSSGQGPGQPQHFGDGTRLSIL.

V gene TRBV6-1 combines with J gene TRBJ2-1, with D hard to call. Looked up from germline, CDR1 is MNHNS and CDR2 is SASEGT. V dropped 4 bases and J dropped 6 bases, with 19 bases sitting between them. The CDR3 contains 16 residues. In DNA form, the CDR3 reads TGTGCCAGCAGTGTAAGCCACGGTACCATTTTCAATGAGCAGTTCTTC. It codes for CASSVSHGTIFNEQFF.

The V gene is TRBV5-1, the J gene TRBJ2-1, with D possibly being TRBD2 (5 bases). The V end lost 0 bases, the J end lost 10 bases, and 11 bases lay between the germline ends. The CDR3 is made up of 13 amino acids. In germline, CDR1 is SGHRS, CDR2 YFSETQ. The CDR3 sequence is CASSLGAPGEQFF. The CDR3 bases are TGCGCCAGCAGCTTGGGGGCGCCGGGGGAGCAGTTCTTC.

This clone was detected only once. The chain uses TRBV29-1 and TRBJ2-2; D unresolved. Germline CDR1 is SQVTM and CDR2 is ANQGSEA. Trimming took 5 bases from V and 4 from J, leaving 5 bases between them. The CDR3 runs 11 residues. DNA of the CDR3: TGCAGCGTTCAGCGCACCGGGGAGCTGTTTTTT. This encodes CSVQRTGELFF.

In DNA form, the CDR3 reads TGTGCCAGCAGTTATTCTCTGCTAGCTTTGGCAGATACGCAGTATTTT. This encodes CASSYSLLALADTQYF. This chain joins TRBV6-5 and TRBJ2-3, with D perhaps TRBD2 (5 bases). Per the germline V gene, CDR1 is MNHEY and CDR2 is SVGAGI. V was shortened by 3 bases and J by 4 bases, with 17 bases between the two germline ends. The CDR3 runs 16 residues.

The chain recombines TRBV13 with TRBJ2-5, with 8 bases lining up with TRBD1. The length of the CDR3 is 18 residues. J lost 4 bases, V lost 2 bases, and 15 bases had no gene match. CDR1 PRHDT and CDR2 FYEKMQ come from the germline V gene (reference sequence). The CDR3 sequence is CASSLLQDWEQGGETQYF. CDR3 nucleotides: TGTGCCAGCAGCTTATTACAAGACTGGGAACAGGGGGGAGAGACCCAGTACTTC.

The chain links TRBV7-9 to TRBJ1-2; D uncertain. Trimming pared 1 base from V and 4 bases from J, leaving 10 bases between. Germline values: CDR1 SEHNR, CDR2 FQNEAQ (reference sequence). The CDR3 spans 14 residues. The CDR3 protein is CASSLDNDFYGYTF. As DNA, the CDR3 is TGTGCCAGCAGCTTAGATAACGACTTCTATGGCTACACCTTC.

The rearrangement joins TRBV6-1 to TRBJ1-1; weak D call: TRBD1 (6 bases). CDR1 MNHNS and CDR2 SASEGT come from the germline V gene. V shed 6 bases and J shed 11 bases, with 19 bases lying between them. This CDR3 spans 13 amino acids. The CDR3 loop reads CASSPGHLPGAFF. In DNA, the CDR3 is TGTGCCAGCAGCCCGGGACACCTTCCAGGGGCTTTCTTT.

The sample holds a few counts of this clone. The chain links TRBV11-2 to TRBJ2-7; 8 bases match TRBD1. V was pared by 8 bases and J by 4 bases, with 13 bases of the junction left unmatched. CDR1 and CDR2 (germline): SGHAT, FQNNGV. This CDR3 spans 15 amino acids. This CDR3 is CASLTPRGQAYEQYF. The CDR3 bases are TGTGCCAGCCTAACCCCTAGGGGACAGGCATACGAGCAGTACTTC.

This chain joins TRBV4-1 and TRBJ2-1; the D gene is possibly TRBD2 (5 bases). Germline V gene sequence: CDR1 MGHRA, CDR2 YSYEKL. With 4 bases removed from V and 8 bases from J, the gap between germline ends came to 9 bases. This CDR3 contains 12 residues. The CDR3 here is CASSLGADEQFF. The CDR3 nucleotides read TGCGCCAGCAGCCTCGGAGCGGATGAGCAGTTCTTC.

The chain carries TRBV7-2 and TRBJ2-7; possible D gene TRBD2, 5 bases. Germline values: CDR1 SGHTA, CDR2 FQGNSA. V gave up 2 bases and J gave up 1 base, with 6 bases separating them. CDR3 size: 13 residues. The CDR3 DNA reads TGTGCCAGCAGCTTAAGAGGGTCCTACGAGCAGTACTTC. Amino acid sequence: CASSLRGSYEQYF.

The V and J genes are TRBV5-1 and TRBJ1-2; 8 positions agree with TRBD1. This CDR3 is 16 amino acids long. Germline V lookup: CDR1 SGHRS, CDR2 YFSETQ. V shed 4 bases, J shed 3 bases, and the junction held 11 bases outside the gene matches. CDR3 coding DNA: TGCGCCAGCAGCCGAGGAACAGGGGGGCTTGACTATGGCTACACCTTC. This sequence encodes CASSRGTGGLDYGYTF.